The 10 T cell receptor beta chains presented below share a single source sample, sequenced in a study of blood T cell repertoires in COVID-19. Profiling relied on immunoSEQ multiplex PCR, and the TCRdb table lists in-frame clones only, not all of them. The repertoire holds about 100,000 clones, with approximately 93% as singletons. Material: peripheral blood. These receptors were collected from a man aged 50-60 years with active COVID-19.

V usage is TRBV3-1 (or the pseudogene TRBV3-2) and J usage is TRBJ2-5, with 7 bases lining up with TRBD2. Looked up from germline, CDR1 is LGHDT and CDR2 is YNNKEL (reference sequence). CDR3 size: 16 residues. V was pared by 1 base and J by 5 bases, with 10 bases of the junction left unmatched. CDR3 in amino acids: CASSQGVASGVETQYF. Written as DNA, the CDR3 is TGTGCCAGCAGCCAAGGTGTTGCTAGCGGTGTGGAGACCCAGTACTTC.

This rearrangement joins TRBV24-1 to TRBJ2-3; 10 nucleotides match TRBD1. CDR3 length: 15 amino acids. Germline CDR1 and CDR2: KGHDR and SFDVKD. V trimming: 9 bases; J trimming: 3 bases; junction bases outside the gene matches: 8. As DNA, the CDR3 is TGTGCCACCGGCCCCGGGACAGGGGTTACAGATACGCAGTATTTT. Encoded protein: CATGPGTGVTDTQYF.

V gene TRBV18 combines with J gene TRBJ2-2; 7 nucleotides agree with TRBD1. Germline V gene sequence: CDR1 KGHSH, CDR2 LQKENI. J was trimmed by 6 bases and V by 5 bases; bases with no gene match: 9. The CDR3 consists of 15 residues. CDR3 in DNA: TGTGCCAGCTCAGCATCTGACAGGGCGGCCGGGGAGCTGTTTTTT. Translated, it gives CASSASDRAAGELFF.

CDR3 region: CSASYWDSYNEQFF. CDR3 in DNA: TGCAGTGCTAGTTACTGGGACTCATACAATGAGCAGTTCTTC. The genes are TRBV20-1 and TRBJ2-1, with D possibly TRBD2 on 6 matching bases. The V and J ends lost 3 bases and 4 bases respectively, with 13 bases between them. This CDR3 region has 14 residues. Germline CDR1 and CDR2: DFQATT and SNEGSKA (reference sequence).

The gene calls are TRBV7-3 and TRBJ1-1, with unresolved D. Between the trimmed V and J ends, which lost 5 bases and 5 bases, there was a span of 12 bases. This CDR3 is 13 amino acids long. Germline CDR1 SGHTA, CDR2 FQGTGA. The CDR3: CASSQNPGTEAFF. The CDR3 region has the DNA TGTGCCAGCAGCCAAAACCCGGGGACTGAAGCTTTCTTT.

This sequence joins TRBV5-1 and TRBJ1-6; perhaps TRBD1 as D (6 bases). The V end lost 0 bases, the J end lost 6 bases, and 10 bases lay between the germline ends. This CDR3 is built from 15 residues. Per the germline V gene, CDR1 is SGHRS and CDR2 is YFSETQ. Here the CDR3 DNA reads TGCGCCAGCAGCTTGGATCAGGGGATTAATTCACCCCTCCACTTT. Amino acids: CASSLDQGINSPLHF.

The V and J genes are TRBV7-9 and TRBJ1-3; D is unresolved. Trimming took 7 bases from V and 0 from J, leaving 10 bases between them. Germline V gives CDR1 SEHNR, CDR2 FQNEAQ (reference sequence). There are 14 residues in the CDR3. CDR3 bases: TGTGCCAGCACCCACGGAGGCTCTGGAAACACCATATATTTT. Translated, it gives CASTHGGSGNTIYF.

The V gene is TRBV24-1, the J gene TRBJ2-5; 10 positions agree with TRBD1. The trim removed 3 bases at V and 4 bases at J, leaving 7 bases unmatched. This CDR3 spans 16 amino acids. Germline loops: CDR1 KGHDR, CDR2 SFDVKD. CDR3 region: CATSDLPGQGRETQYF. The CDR3 bases are TGTGCCACCAGTGATCTGCCGGGACAGGGGCGAGAGACCCAGTACTTC.

The rearrangement links TRBV5-1 to TRBJ2-2, with a possible D match to TRBD2 (6 bases). The ends were cut back, 1 base at V and 4 bases at J, with 14 bases in the middle. Germline-derived CDR1 and CDR2 are SGHRS and YFSETQ. The CDR3 consists of 16 residues. The CDR3: CASSLRTISGTGELFF. CDR3 nucleotide sequence: TGCGCCAGCAGCTTGCGGACTATAAGCGGCACCGGGGAGCTGTTTTTT.

The CDR3, as DNA: TGCGCCAGCAGCCAAGATAGCTTACAGGGGGCTTACGTAAATGAGCAGTTCTTC. Translated: CASSQDSLQGAYVNEQFF. The rearrangement links TRBV4-1 to TRBJ2-1, with 9 bases fitting TRBD1. The CDR3 runs to 18 residues. V was pared by 0 bases and J by 7 bases, with 13 bases of the junction left unmatched. Germline V gene lookup returns CDR1 MGHRA and CDR2 YSYEKL.